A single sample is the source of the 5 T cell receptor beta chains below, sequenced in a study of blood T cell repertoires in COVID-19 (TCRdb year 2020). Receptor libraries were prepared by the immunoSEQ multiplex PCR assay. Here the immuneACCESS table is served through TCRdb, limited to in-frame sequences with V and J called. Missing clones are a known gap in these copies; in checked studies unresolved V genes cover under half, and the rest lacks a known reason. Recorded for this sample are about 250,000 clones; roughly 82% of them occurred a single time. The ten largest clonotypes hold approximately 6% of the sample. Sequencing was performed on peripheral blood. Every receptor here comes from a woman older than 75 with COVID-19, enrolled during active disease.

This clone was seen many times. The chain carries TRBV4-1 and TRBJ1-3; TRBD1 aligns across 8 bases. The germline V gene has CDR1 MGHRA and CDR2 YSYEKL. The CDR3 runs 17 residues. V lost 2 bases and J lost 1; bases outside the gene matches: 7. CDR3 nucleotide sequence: TGCGCCAGCAGCCAATTTAGACAGGGGAAGTCTGGAAACACCATATATTTT. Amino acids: CASSQFRQGKSGNTIYF.

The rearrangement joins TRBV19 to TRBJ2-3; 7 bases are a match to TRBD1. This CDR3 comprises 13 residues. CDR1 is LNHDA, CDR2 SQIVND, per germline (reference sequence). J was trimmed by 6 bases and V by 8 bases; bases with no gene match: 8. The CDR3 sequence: CASSDRPADTQYF. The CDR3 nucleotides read TGTGCCAGTTCGGACAGGCCCGCGGATACGCAGTATTTT.

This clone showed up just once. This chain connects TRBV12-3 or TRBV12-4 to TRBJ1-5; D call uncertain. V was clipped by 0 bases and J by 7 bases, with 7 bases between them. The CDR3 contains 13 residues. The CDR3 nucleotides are TGTGCCAGCAGTTTAGCAGAGAACCAGCCCCAGCATTTT. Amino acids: CASSLAENQPQHF.

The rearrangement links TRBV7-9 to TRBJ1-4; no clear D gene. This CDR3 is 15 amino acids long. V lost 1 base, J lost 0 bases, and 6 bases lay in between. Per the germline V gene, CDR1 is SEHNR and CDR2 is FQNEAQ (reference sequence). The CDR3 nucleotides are TGTGCCAGCAGCTTAGATCTAGCAACTAATGAAAAACTGTTTTTT. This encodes CASSLDLATNEKLFF.

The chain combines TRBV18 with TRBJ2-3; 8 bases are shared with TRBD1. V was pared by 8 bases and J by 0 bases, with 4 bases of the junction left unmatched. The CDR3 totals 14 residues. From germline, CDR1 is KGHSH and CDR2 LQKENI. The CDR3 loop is CASVHRGSTDTQYF. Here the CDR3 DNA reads TGTGCCAGCGTCCACAGGGGGAGCACAGATACGCAGTATTTT. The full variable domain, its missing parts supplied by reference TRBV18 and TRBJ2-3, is NAGVMQNPRHLVRRRGQEARLRCSPMKGHSHVYWYRQLPEEGLKFMVYLQKENIIDESGMPKERFSAEFPKEGPSILRIQQVVRGDSAAYFCASVHRGSTDTQYFGPGTRLTVL.